This T cell receptor (beta chain) was sequenced for a study of monozygotic twins with inflammatory bowel disease. On this clonotype itself: What it binds is not known.

The UMIs carried a 6-nucleotide sample barcode, and they were added by template switching. TCRdb re-called the 5' RACE reads and gives one entry per CDR3 protein, without DNA. The sample data list around 380,000 distinct CDR3 sequences. The study's findings and limits: No discrimination was achieved between different T cell subtypes. Inverse Simpson values showed less TCRbeta diversity in IBD patients than in their healthy co-twins.

The source is a human donor with ulcerative colitis or Crohn's disease, or a healthy co-twin of an affected twin (not recorded which). Sequenced: blood.

CDR3: CAPGDLGNTGELFF. V usage is TRBV7-9 and J usage is TRBJ2-2; TCRdb lists TRBD1, though no DNA is available to test this call. Germline V gene data show CDR1 as SEHNR and CDR2 as FQNEAQ (reference sequence). The CDR3 totals 14 residues.